This is a list of T cell receptor beta chains from one sample in a study of blood T cell repertoires in COVID-19. Method: immunoSEQ multiplex PCR; TCRdb's copy keeps in-frame clones and lacks some. The sample holds almost 200,000 clones, around 90% seen once. Sequences were obtained from PBMCs or T cells enriched from blood (not recorded which). The receptors originated from a woman aged 18-29 years who had recovered from COVID-19. Both conserved end residues are trimmed from each CDR3.

j_call v_call cdr3_aa
TRBJ1-2 TRBV5-6 ASSLALGDGYT
TRBJ1-6 TRBV18 ASSRGENSPLH
TRBJ1-2 TRBV19 ASRGASGPEQGGYT
TRBJ1-5 TRBV5-8 ASSFSPGSSPQH
TRBJ1-2 TRBV5-1 ASSLGRGRSYGYT
TRBJ2-3 TRBV30 AWSVSHLADTQY
TRBJ1-1 TRBV5-1 ASSLGSGQQNTEAF
TRBJ2-7 TRBV2 ASSARPGAIYEQY
TRBJ1-1 TRBV2 ASRGDREEAF
TRBJ1-1 TRBV3-1/TRBV3-2 ASTPVTGDTEAF
TRBJ1-6 TRBV4-1 ASSQGANSPLH
TRBJ2-7 TRBV10-2 ASSRRDSYEQY
TRBJ2-1 TRBV19 ASSILGEQGRNEQF
TRBJ2-1 TRBV7-9 ASSPTGTSNNEQF
TRBJ1-2 TRBV15 ATSRAPGWRRVNYGYT
TRBJ2-1 TRBV2 ASSEPSWSYNEQF
TRBJ1-3 TRBV5-1 ASSLSGVSGNTIY
TRBJ1-1 TRBV19 ASSSRGGMNTEAF
TRBJ2-7 TRBV5-1 ASSFGTSDEQY
TRBJ2-2 TRBV7-9 ASSPTGEYGELF